The source of this TCR beta chain is a study of blood T cell repertoires in COVID-19 (dated by TCRdb to between 2020 and 2021). At the level of the whole study: Samples from collaborators originated in the United States, Italy and Spain and spanned both the acute and convalescent phases of COVID-19. The samples were drawn from two sources: the first 160 participants of the ongoing ImmuneRACE study, and fewer than 1,500 subjects contributed by 6 global collaborators. Sample metadata almost always included a de-identified subject ID, COVID-19 status, age in years and sex. Subjects who had been exposed to COVID-19, were actively infected with it, or had recovered from it provided the deeply sampled blood TCRbeta repertoires that made up the dataset. The material from the prospective study consisted of cDNA or gDNA derived from T cells, B-cell-depleted T cells, or PBMCs. HLA class I and class II types, where available, came from metadata supplied by the sample provider rather than from assay-based typing. A freely available public database, intended as a resource for researchers studying the immune response to SARS-CoV-2, is where the repertoires were released. What the authors observed across the whole study: The quantity of clinical and demographic metadata differed by source and by participant and was supplied without curation.

CDR1 and CDR2 were assigned from the germline V gene (reference sequence) as DFQATT and SNEGSKA. From its cysteine to its phenylalanine, the CDR3 spans 11 amino acids. The CDR3 DNA has 33 bases and is translated from base 1. Comments on this clone: Its specific antigen is unknown. Base-call qualities are not available, and no considerably larger clone is one nucleotide away.

Each collaborating institution followed its own protocols to collect whole blood in K2EDTA tubes. Collaborator samples were shipped for TCRbeta analysis as frozen whole blood, isolated PBMCs, or DNA extracted from either sample type. TCRbeta CDR3 regions were amplified from genomic DNA by means of the immunoSEQ Assay, a bias-controlled multiplex PCR. The paper's processing steps were these. Nucleated cell counts per sample were estimated from amplification of reference gene primers within the assay. To quantify the absolute abundance of each unique TCRbeta CDR3 rearrangement, sequence reads were collapsed and filtered. For each sample, productive Simpson clonality was calculated by taking the square root of Simpson's diversity index across productive rearrangements. TCRdb provides this immuneACCESS table in a form limited to in-frame rearrangements. Some clones are lacking; in checked studies, under half of them reflect an unresolved V gene, and why the rest are absent is not known. V and J calls and clone size are copied from that table; D and trimming were computed from the DNA. The sample table contains 90,000 or so clones; only one count was recorded for about four fifths of them. The ten biggest clones cover approximately 24% of the sample.

The chain is made from TRBV20-1 and TRBJ2-5; confidence is insufficient to name the D gene. The TCR was taken from a human donor in a cohort sampled during active COVID-19. The sample consisted of peripheral blood. In nucleotides, the sequence is TGCAGCCCAGTAGCTCAAGAGACCCAGTACTTC. This translates into CSPVAQETQYF.